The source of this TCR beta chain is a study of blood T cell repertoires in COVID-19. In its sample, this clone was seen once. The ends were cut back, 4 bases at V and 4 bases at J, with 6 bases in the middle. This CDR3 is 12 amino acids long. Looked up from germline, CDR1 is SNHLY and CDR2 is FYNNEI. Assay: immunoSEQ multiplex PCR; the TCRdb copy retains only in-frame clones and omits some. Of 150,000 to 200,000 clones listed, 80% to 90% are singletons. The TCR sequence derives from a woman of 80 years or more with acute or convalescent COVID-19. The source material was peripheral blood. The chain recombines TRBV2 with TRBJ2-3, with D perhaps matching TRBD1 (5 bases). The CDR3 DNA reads TGTGCCAGCAGTGGGGGCCCAGATACGCAGTATTTT. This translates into CASSGGPDTQYF.